This TCR beta chain derives from a study of cytomegalovirus exposure and HLA in healthy donors. Study in general: From HLA-typed donors, an early data release held tens of millions of unique TCRs. General study results and limits: The study dropped some indistinguishable V segments, TRBV6-2 and TRBV6-3 among them.

On this clone itself: Its antigen is not identified.

The ends were cut back, 1 base at V and 1 base at J, with 14 bases in the middle. The CDR3 sequence is 16 residues long. Germline V gives CDR1 KGHSH, CDR2 LQKENI. PCR primers comprised 60 Vbeta and 13 Jbeta primers. Authors' data handling: Later reanalysis found around 80 million unique TCR beta chains, roughly 10 million of them shared. The table came from immunoSEQ multiplex PCR; TCRdb's copy has only in-frame clones and leaves some out. For V, J and clone size, that table is used; D and trimming come from the DNA. Of about 150,000 clones listed, about four fifths are singletons. Sequences were obtained from PBMCs. This sequence was found in a man between 50 and 59 years old in good health and CMV-seropositive. The chain combines TRBV18 with TRBJ2-7; D is perhaps TRBD1 (6 bases). CDR3 DNA sequence: TGTGCCAGCTCACCACGTTTGGACAGTTTGTCCTACGAGCAGTACTTC. Protein sequence: CASSPRLDSLSYEQYF.